The sequence of this T cell receptor beta chain was determined in a study of blood T cell repertoires in COVID-19. The germline CDR1 and CDR2 sequences are LNHNV and YYDKDF (reference sequence). This CDR3 contains 15 residues. Trimming took off 0 bases at V and 8 bases at J, with 16 bases between the two ends. As handled by the study authors: Amplification of reference gene primers provided the estimated nucleated cell counts. The protocol was immunoSEQ multiplex PCR, while the TCRdb copy is restricted to in-frame clones and leaves out a portion. Clonal size and the V and J genes are those of that table, whereas D and trimming came from the DNA. The sample lists a few hundred thousand clones, about 89% occurring once. This clone has a single count.

Sequencing was performed on peripheral blood. The genes are TRBV15 and TRBJ1-2; tentative D call: TRBD1 (6 bases). The source of this sequence is a man aged 35 to 55 with acute or convalescent COVID-19. The CDR3 DNA reads as TGTGCCACCAGCAGAGATTACGGGGGGCTGGGAGGCTACACCTTC. It encodes CATSRDYGGLGGYTF.